This T cell receptor beta chain was sequenced in a study of response to subunit inactivated influenza vaccine. TCRdb ran MiXCR on the RT-PCR reads and lists one entry per CDR3 protein. The repertoire has 600,000 to 700,000 distinct CDR3 sequences, 14% of them found once; the top ten carry 7.5% to 8%. As for this clonotype: Its antigen is as yet unknown.

In germline, CDR1 is MNHEY, CDR2 SMNVEV (reference sequence). Trimming removed 5 bases from V and 8 bases from J; junction bases left unmatched: 11. This CDR3 has 16 residues. General study results and limits: New T cells are recruited in small numbers by each seasonal influenza vaccination, according to the authors' suggestion.

The receptor was derived from a man in his fifties or sixties who received an inactivated influenza vaccine. The sample was PBMCs from blood, taken approximately 15 days before vaccination. The chain joins TRBV27 to TRBJ2-1; TRBD2 agrees at 11 bases. CDR3 in DNA: TGTGCCAGCAGTAACGGACTAGCGGGCCTGCGGGATGAGCAGTTCTTC. This sequence encodes CASSNGLAGLRDEQFF.